The rows below give T cell receptor beta chains drawn from one sample of a study of glioma-infiltrating T cells. TCRdb reprocessed the multiplex PCR reads with MiXCR, giving one entry per CDR3 protein. The sample shows around 100,000 distinct CDR3 sequences, about 30% of them seen only once. The material sequenced was glioma tissue, nonneoplastic brain tissue, or PBMCs (not recorded which). All receptors derive from a human donor with low-grade glioma or glioblastoma, undergoing nonglioma brain surgery, or in good health (not recorded which). Each CDR3 is given with its conserved first and last residue. A D gene is named only where the DNA matches it firmly. Some rows have no size entry. The others give once, few or many, or a class for an expanded clone.

- | many | TRBJ1-2 | TRBV28 | TGTGCCATCCTTCAGGGGCCATGGGGCTACACCTTC | CAILQGPWGYTF
- | many | TRBJ1-4 | TRBV20-1 | TGCAGTGCTGGAACCATTGGACAACCTAATGAAAAACTGTTTTTT | CSAGTIGQPNEKLFF
- | many | TRBJ2-3 | TRBV7-2 | TGTGCCAGCAGCTTAGTGGAACGCACAGATACGCAGTATTTT | CASSLVERTDTQYF
- | many | TRBJ1-1 | TRBV6-1 | TGTGCCAGCAACCGGATGAACACTGAAGCTTTCTTT | CASNRMNTEAFF
TRBD2 | - | TRBJ2-1 | TRBV4-3 | TGCGCCAGCAGCCAAGGGCTAGCGGGGTACAATGAGCAGTTCTTC | CASSQGLAGYNEQFF
- | - | TRBJ1-2 | TRBV3-1 | TGTGCCAGCAGCCTATACGGGGCGCGAAGCGGCTACACCTTC | CASSLYGARSGYTF
- | many | TRBJ2-5 | TRBV6-6 | TGTGCCAGCAGTTACTCCCAACAGGGTCCAGAGACCCAGTACTTC | CASSYSQQGPETQYF
- | many | TRBJ1-4 | TRBV28 | TGTGCCAGCAGTTTATCACCCTCAACTAATGAAAAACTGTTTTTT | CASSLSPSTNEKLFF
TRBD2 | few | TRBJ2-5 | TRBV7-3 | TGTGCCAGCAGCTTAACTGCTAGCGGGGCAAGAGAGACCCAGTACTTC | CASSLTASGARETQYF
- | - | TRBJ2-5 | TRBV20-1 | TGCAGGGCCGTGGGAGGCCTAGAGACCCAGTACTTC | CRAVGGLETQYF
- | - | TRBJ1-5 | TRBV6-6 | TGTGCCACCAGTGACTCGAGGGGGGTCCAGCCCCAGCATTTT | CATSDSRGVQPQHF
- | - | TRBJ1-2 | TRBV29-1 | TGCAGCGCCGTACTACAGGGATACGACTATGGCTACACCTTC | CSAVLQGYDYGYTF
- | many | TRBJ2-1 | TRBV19 | TGTGCCAGTAGTTCGATGTGGTCCTACAATGAGCAGTTCTTC | CASSSMWSYNEQFF
- | - | TRBJ2-3 | TRBV9 | TGTGCCAGCAGCGTAGCTACGTCCAGGGGAGCAGATACGCAGTATTTT | CASSVATSRGADTQYF
TRBD1 | many | TRBJ1-3 | TRBV27 | TGTGCCAGCAGTCCCCGGACAGGGGCTGGAAACACCATATATTTT | CASSPRTGAGNTIYF
TRBD1 | many | TRBJ2-1 | TRBV2 | TGTGCCAGCAGTGGGACAGGGGGTACCTACAATGAGCAGTTCTTC | CASSGTGGTYNEQFF
TRBD2 | few | TRBJ2-7 | TRBV29-1 | TGCAGCGCTGGGAGGGACTACGAGCAGTACTTC | CSAGRDYEQYF
TRBD2 | few | TRBJ2-2 | TRBV7-3 | TGTGCCAGCAGCTTAACTAGCGGGGGAACAGGCACCGGGGAGCTGTTTTTT | CASSLTSGGTGTGELFF
- | many | TRBJ1-1 | TRBV27 | TGTGCCAGCAGTTTCTTCGGTAGGACTGAAGCTTTCTTT | CASSFFGRTEAFF
TRBD2 | many | TRBJ2-3 | TRBV6-2/TRBV6-3 | TGTGCCAGCAGTTACGTGAGTGGCCTAGCGGGGAATGAAGATACGCAGTATTTT | CASSYVSGLAGNEDTQYF
- | few | TRBJ2-1 | TRBV11-2 | TGTGCCAGCAGCTCCCGACGGGGAACCTACAATGAGCAGCTCTTC | CASSSRRGTYNEQLF
- | - | TRBJ1-1 | TRBV29-1 | TGCAGCGTTGCGGGGGATCGGGAGAACACTGAAGCTTTATTT | CSVAGDRENTEALF
- | - | TRBJ2-5 | TRBV13 | TGTGCCAGCAGCTTCCCCCAGGGGGGTGAGACCCAGTACTTC | CASSFPQGGETQYF
TRBD1 | many | TRBJ1-1 | TRBV28 | TGTGCCAGCAGTCCAGGACAGGGCTCGGTGGCTTTCTTT | CASSPGQGSVAFF
- | many | TRBJ2-7 | TRBV20-1 | TGCAGTGCTAGACCTCTGACAGTTCTAAGCTCCTACGAGCAGTACTTC | CSARPLTVLSSYEQYF
- | many | TRBJ1-6 | TRBV2 | TGTGCCAGCAGTGGTGGCAGGGGTGGCTCACCCCTCCACTTT | CASSGGRGGSPLHF
- | many | TRBJ1-2 | TRBV6-6 | TGTGCCAGCAGTTACTCTCAAGCGGCGTCCTATGGCTACACCTTC | CASSYSQAASYGYTF
TRBD2 | - | TRBJ2-3 | TRBV27 | TGTGCCAGCAGTCGCCAGACTAGCGTTACAGATACGCAGTATTTT | CASSRQTSVTDTQYF
- | many | TRBJ2-1 | TRBV20-1 | TGCAGTGCTATTCAGACTGAGAGCTCCTACAATGAGCAGTTCTTC | CSAIQTESSYNEQFF
- | - | TRBJ2-7 | TRBV5-4 | TGTGCCAGCAGCTTGGACAGGATGAGCTCCTACGAGCAGTACTTC | CASSLDRMSSYEQYF
TRBD1 | few | TRBJ1-2 | TRBV5-4 | TGTGCCAGCAGCTTGGGCGCAGGGGGCGCGTGGGGCTACACCTTC | CASSLGAGGAWGYTF
- | - | TRBJ2-7 | TRBV7-9 | TGTGCCAGCAGACGGGCCTACGAGCAGTACTTC | CASRRAYEQYF
- | many | TRBJ1-1 | TRBV7-3 | TGTGCCAGCAGCTTAATGGAGGGCACTGAAGCTTTCTTT | CASSLMEGTEAFF
- | - | TRBJ1-3 | TRBV19 | TGTGCCAGTGGCAGCTACTCTGGAAACACCATATATTTT | CASGSYSGNTIYF
- | many | TRBJ2-1 | TRBV14 | TGTGCCAGCAGCCAAGTCGCGGATGAGCAGTTCTTC | CASSQVADEQFF
- | - | TRBJ1-1 | TRBV29-1 | TGCAGCGTTGACGGTTTTAGCACCGGCACTGAAGCTTTCTTT | CSVDGFSTGTEAFF
TRBD1 | many | TRBJ1-5 | TRBV7-2 | TGTGCCAGCAGCGTATACAGGGGGCGCGGACAGCCCCAGCATTTT | CASSVYRGRGQPQHF
- | few | TRBJ1-5 | TRBV3-1 | TGTGCCAGCAGCCAGGCAGGGAATCAGCCCCAGCATTTT | CASSQAGNQPQHF
- | - | TRBJ1-2 | TRBV4-1 | TGCGCCAGCAGCCAAGTGTCGGGGGACGGAGGCTACACCTTC | CASSQVSGDGGYTF
TRBD1 | many | TRBJ2-3 | TRBV27 | TGTGCCAGCAGCCCCCTCTATCTGTGGGACAGGGAAGAAGATACGCAGTATTTT | CASSPLYLWDREEDTQYF
- | many | TRBJ1-2 | TRBV28 | TGTGCCGCAGAAGGATCGGCTATGGGCTACACCTTC | CAAEGSAMGYTF
TRBD1 | few | TRBJ1-1 | TRBV12-3/TRBV12-4 | TGTGCCAGCAATCCGGACAGGGGCTGGACTGAAGCTTTCTTT | CASNPDRGWTEAFF
TRBD2 | - | TRBJ2-1 | TRBV20-1 | TGCAGTGCTTCGACTAGCCGGAGCTCCTACAATGAGCAGCTCTTC | CSASTSRSSYNEQLF
TRBD1 | few | TRBJ2-4 | TRBV12-3/TRBV12-4 | TGTGCCAGCAGTTTAGAGACAGGGGTCGGGTCATCTCTAAACATTCAGTACTTC | CASSLETGVGSSLNIQYF
- | few | TRBJ1-6 | TRBV12-3/TRBV12-4 | TGTGCCAGCAGCTCTGGCAGGGAGGCACCCCTCCACTTT | CASSSGREAPLHF
- | once | TRBJ1-2 | TRBV11-2 | TGTGCCAGCAGCTTAGAGGACAGAGGCTACACCTTC | CASSLEDRGYTF
TRBD1 | many | TRBJ2-3 | TRBV7-2 | TGTGCCAGCAGCTCACAGGGGGCTAGCACAGATACGCAGTATTTT | CASSSQGASTDTQYF
TRBD2 | - | TRBJ2-5 | TRBV5-1 | TGCGCCAGCAGCCAAGGACGGGGGGAAGAGACCCAGTACTTC | CASSQGRGEETQYF
TRBD1 | few | TRBJ2-2 | TRBV4-3 | TGCGCCAGCAGCCAAGAGCCCCGACAGGGTAACGAGGACACCGGGGAGCTGTTTTTT | CASSQEPRQGNEDTGELFF
TRBD2 | many | TRBJ2-7 | TRBV7-2 | TGTGCCAGCAGCCCCCAGACTAGCGGGATGAACGAGCAGTACTTC | CASSPQTSGMNEQYF
- | many | TRBJ1-5 | TRBV6-1 | TGTGCCAGCAAAAAACAGGATCAGCCCCAGCATTTT | CASKKQDQPQHF